These T cell receptor beta chains were read from a single sample in a study of a mutant IDH1 vaccine in newly diagnosed glioma. Their specific antigens are unknown. Only in-frame clones appear in the TCRdb table, and some are missing; sequencing was by immunoSEQ multiplex PCR. The profile shows about 32,000 clones, over 70% of them singletons. The starting material was PBMCs, obtained from a glioma patient whose treatment included an IDH1 peptide vaccine. All receptors come from a woman between 25 and 40 years old with glioma. Some clones in this sample may be carry-over from other donors' samples. Both conserved end residues are part of each CDR3. A D gene is named only where the DNA matches it firmly. Some rows have no size entry. The others give once, few or many, or a class for an expanded clone.

d_gene | abundance | j_gene | v_gene | CDR3nt | CDR3aa
. | . | TRBJ2-7 | TRBV14 | TGTGCCAGCAGCCAAGGAGCCCCGGGCTGGCGCGAGCAGTACTTC | CASSQGAPGWREQYF
. | . | TRBJ2-7 | TRBV15 | TGTGCCACCAGCCCCCGGCGGGGGCTAAGCGACGAGCAGTACTTC | CATSPRRGLSDEQYF
. | once | TRBJ2-7 | TRBV5-5 | TGTGCCAGCAGCTGGGGGGGGCAGGGAAGATCCTACGAGCAGTACTTC | CASSWGGQGRSYEQYF
. | few | TRBJ2-7 | TRBV9 | TGTGCCAGCAGCGCCGGAGAGGGCTACGAGCAGTACTTC | CASSAGEGYEQYF
TRBD1 | . | TRBJ1-2 | TRBV6-1 | TGTGCCAGCAGTGCCGGGACAGCCGTTCTTTACACCTTC | CASSAGTAVLYTF
TRBD1 | . | TRBJ2-4 | TRBV5-4 | TGTGCCAGCAGCCCACACAGGGGTGAAGGTGTCAACATTCAGTACTTC | CASSPHRGEGVNIQYF
. | . | TRBJ2-3 | TRBV27 | TGTGCCAGCAGTTTATTACAACCAAGCACAGATACGCAGTATTTT | CASSLLQPSTDTQYF
. | . | TRBJ1-1 | TRBV29-1 | TGCAGCGTTGAGGTGGGGGAGTGGAACACTGAAGCTTTCTTT | CSVEVGEWNTEAFF
. | . | TRBJ2-5 | TRBV12-5 | TGTGCTAGTGGTTTTCTGTCAGGGATAGAGACCCAGTACTTC | CASGFLSGIETQYF
. | . | TRBJ2-1 | TRBV6-5 | TGTGCCAGCAGTTACGGGGGAGGCTCCTACAATGAGCAGTTCTTC | CASSYGGGSYNEQFF
. | . | TRBJ1-2 | TRBV14 | TGTGCCAGCAGCCTTTTCAGTTTTAGCTATGGCTACACCTTC | CASSLFSFSYGYTF
TRBD1 | . | TRBJ1-5 | TRBV6-1 | TGTGCCACCTATGACAGGGGAGATCAGCCCCAGCATTTT | CATYDRGDQPQHF
. | . | TRBJ1-5 | TRBV27 | TGTGCCAGCGGCCCCCCAGCGAGGCCCCAGCATTTT | CASGPPARPQHF
TRBD2 | . | TRBJ2-4 | TRBV29-1 | TGCAGCGTGAGAGGGAGAGCAGCGGGAGGGCCAGCCAAAAACATTCAGTACTTC | CSVRGRAAGGPAKNIQYF
. | once | TRBJ2-7 | TRBV14 | TGTGCCAGCAGCCCAGGGGGTAGCGGGATATCCTACGAGCAGTACTTC | CASSPGGSGISYEQYF
. | . | TRBJ1-4 | TRBV5-4 | TGTGCCAGCAGCTCCGGGGCCGGTAATGAAAAACTGTTTTTT | CASSSGAGNEKLFF
. | . | TRBJ2-1 | TRBV19 | TGTGCCAGTAGTATGCGAGGACGCTACAATGAGCAGTTCTTC | CASSMRGRYNEQFF
TRBD2 | . | TRBJ2-5 | TRBV5-1 | TGCGCCAGCAGCTTGGGGAGCGGGAGCGCCAGGGAGACCCAGTACTTC | CASSLGSGSARETQYF
TRBD1 | . | TRBJ2-1 | TRBV10-3 | TGTGCCATCAGTGCCAGGGGGGAGCAGTTCTTC | CAISARGEQFF
TRBD2 | . | TRBJ2-3 | TRBV30 | TGTGCCTGGGGGGGGAGGGGAAACACAGATACGCAGTATTTT | CAWGGRGNTDTQYF
TRBD2 | . | TRBJ2-7 | TRBV5-6 | TGTGCCAGCAGCTTGGGGCTAGCGGGAGGTGAGCAGTACTTC | CASSLGLAGGEQYF
. | . | TRBJ1-2 | TRBV2 | TGTGCCAGCAGTGGAGTATCTCAGGGGAGGGACTATGGCTACACCTTC | CASSGVSQGRDYGYTF
. | . | TRBJ2-6 | TRBV6-4 | TGTGCCAGCACCTTTAAGGCTGGGGCCAACGTCCTGACTTTC | CASTFKAGANVLTF
. | . | TRBJ1-1 | TRBV7-8 | TGTGCCAGCAGCCCTCAGTACCTACAGGGGAACACTGAAGCTTTCTTT | CASSPQYLQGNTEAFF
TRBD1 | . | TRBJ2-1 | TRBV11-2 | TGTGCCAGCAGCTTCCTGACAGGGTCCTACAATGAGCAGTTCTTC | CASSFLTGSYNEQFF
. | few | TRBJ2-1 | TRBV14 | TGTGCCAGCAGCCAAGTCGCAGGGTACTACAATGAGCAGTTCTTC | CASSQVAGYYNEQFF
TRBD1 | . | TRBJ2-7 | TRBV27 | TGTGCCAGCAGTCAAAAACAGGGGGCCTACGAGCAGTACTTC | CASSQKQGAYEQYF
TRBD1 | . | TRBJ2-7 | TRBV6-1 | TGTGCCAGCAGTGGTTACAGGGGGGCCAGACCTCGCGAGCAGTACTTC | CASSGYRGARPREQYF
. | . | TRBJ2-3 | TRBV4-2 | TGTGCCAGCAGCCAAACTAGCCCCCTTGGCACAGATACGCAGTATTTT | CASSQTSPLGTDTQYF
TRBD1 | few | TRBJ1-2 | TRBV6-1 | TGTGCCAGCAGGGGACAGGGGTCTGGCTACACCTTC | CASRGQGSGYTF
TRBD1 | . | TRBJ2-4 | TRBV5-1 | TGCGCCAGCAGCCCCGGCGGGACAGGGTTGGGTAATGATGCGTACTTC | CASSPGGTGLGNDAYF
. | . | TRBJ2-1 | TRBV14 | TGTGCCAGCAGCCAATATAAGATCAACAGCCAGGGATACAATGAGCAGTTCTTC | CASSQYKINSQGYNEQFF
. | few | TRBJ1-1 | TRBV6-5 | TGTGCCAGCACCCACGGGACGGTGAACACTGAAGCTTTCTTT | CASTHGTVNTEAFF
TRBD2 | . | TRBJ2-5 | TRBV27 | TGTGCCAGCAGTCCAGGGACTAGCGGCCAAGAGACCCAGTACTTC | CASSPGTSGQETQYF
. | once | TRBJ2-7 | TRBV10-3 | TGTGCCATCAGTGTCGAATCCTACGAGCAGTACTTC | CAISVESYEQYF
. | few | TRBJ1-5 | TRBV19 | TGTGCCAGTACTGTTTATGGGGCTTCAAGCAATCAGCCCCAGCATTTT | CASTVYGASSNQPQHF
. | . | TRBJ2-5 | TRBV15 | TGTGCCACCAGCAGAGAGGGGCAAGGGAGGAAAGAGACCCAGTACTTC | CATSREGQGRKETQYF
TRBD1 | few | TRBJ1-1 | TRBV19 | TGTGCCAGTAGTTGGCAGGGGGCTGAAGCTTTCTTT | CASSWQGAEAFF
TRBD1 | few | TRBJ2-7 | TRBV27 | TGTGCCAGCAGTCCCGGGACAGGGGTCCACGAGCAGTACTTC | CASSPGTGVHEQYF
TRBD1 | . | TRBJ1-1 | TRBV5-1 | TGCGCCAGCAGCTGGACAGGGAAGGCTGAAGCTTTCTTT | CASSWTGKAEAFF
. | . | TRBJ1-2 | TRBV7-8 | TGTGCCAGCAGCTTAGGAGGACCCGCTTATGGCTACACCTTC | CASSLGGPAYGYTF
. | once | TRBJ2-1 | TRBV5-5 | TGTGCCAGCAGTGTTGGCCTGGCGAATGAGCAGTTCTTC | CASSVGLANEQFF
TRBD1 | . | TRBJ2-7 | TRBV10-2 | TGCGCCAGCAGTGAGCGGACAGGGGGTAGGTACGAGCAGTACTTC | CASSERTGGRYEQYF
. | . | TRBJ1-5 | TRBV27 | TGTGCCAGCAGTTCAGGGCTGCAGCCCCAGCATTTT | CASSSGLQPQHF
TRBD1 | . | TRBJ2-5 | TRBV28 | TGTGCCAGCAGTTATGGGACAGGGACGGAGACCCAGTACTTC | CASSYGTGTETQYF
TRBD1 | once | TRBJ2-7 | TRBV4-2 | TGTGCCAGCAGCCAAGGACTGGGACAGGGAGGCTACGAGCAGTACTTC | CASSQGLGQGGYEQYF
. | . | TRBJ1-1 | TRBV19 | TGTGCCAGTAGTATCGCGAGGGAAACGATGAACACTGAAGCTTTCTTT | CASSIARETMNTEAFF
TRBD1 | . | TRBJ2-7 | TRBV2 | TGTGCCAGCAGCCGGACAGGGGGCTCCTACGAGCAGTACTTC | CASSRTGGSYEQYF
. | . | TRBJ1-1 | TRBV6-6 | TGTGCCAGCACCCCGAAAGGTGCGGACACTGAAGCTTTCTTT | CASTPKGADTEAFF
. | . | TRBJ2-1 | TRBV4-1 | TGCGCCAGCAGCCCCTCCGGACACGGGGGTAGCAATGAGCAGTTCTTC | CASSPSGHGGSNEQFF
. | . | TRBJ2-7 | TRBV6-5 | TGTGCCAGCACCCCAGGGGGGGGCAGCTCCTACGAGCAGTACTTC | CASTPGGGSSYEQYF
. | . | TRBJ2-7 | TRBV5-4 | TGTGCCAGCAGCGGGGGCAGGGGTGTGGACGAGCAGTACTTC | CASSGGRGVDEQYF